This is a list of T cell receptor beta chains from one sample in a study of breast tumors, draining lymph nodes, adjacent tissues. Each CDR3 protein is one row after TCRdb ran MiXCR on the multiplex PCR reads. The sample contains under 250,000 distinct CDR3 sequences, 32% of which appear only once. Sequenced sample: axillary lymph node tissue. All receptors derive from a female donor with breast cancer. Some clones in this sample may be carry-over from other donors' samples. CDR3s include the opening cysteine and the closing phenylalanine or tryptophan. A D gene is named only where the DNA matches it firmly. Expanded clones get a size class; other rows say once, few or many, or leave the size out.

D	size	V	J	DNA	CDR3
-	-	TRBV19	TRBJ2-6	TGTACCAGTAGGAGACGAAGTTCTGGGGCCAACGTCCTGACTTTC	CTSRRRSSGANVLTF
TRBD1	many	TRBV6-1	TRBJ2-7	TGTGCCAGCACCCCGGACAGGGGGCCTCCCTACGAGCAGTACTTC	CASTPDRGPPYEQYF
-	many	TRBV11-1	TRBJ2-1	TGTGCCAGCACCGTTAGCGCAGAGCCCGAGCAGTTCTTC	CASTVSAEPEQFF
-	many	TRBV7-2	TRBJ2-5	TGTGCCAGCACCCGTAGGGGGGCAGGAACTCAAGAGACCCAGTACTTC	CASTRRGAGTQETQYF
TRBD2	many	TRBV7-2	TRBJ2-5	TGTGCCAGCAGCTTACGGGGGGGCCAAGTGTGCTTC	CASSLRGGQVCF
TRBD2	few	TRBV6-2/TRBV6-3	TRBJ2-1	TGTGCCAGTCACCGACTAGCGGGAGACAATGAGCAGTTCTTC	CASHRLAGDNEQFF
TRBD2	many	TRBV20-1	TRBJ2-7	TGCAGTGCCCCGGGACTAGTGAGGGAGCAGTACTTC	CSAPGLVREQYF
-	many	TRBV20-1	TRBJ1-5	TGCAGTGCTAGAGAGTCAAGGGGAGGTCAGCCCCAGCATTTT	CSARESRGGQPQHF
-	many	TRBV7-2	TRBJ2-7	TGTGCCGGCAGCTTGGGGCAGAACTACGAGCAGTACTTC	CAGSLGQNYEQYF
-	many	TRBV5-1	TRBJ2-7	TGCGCCAGCAGCCTCGTTAGGACAGGGAGGGGATACGAGCAGTACTTC	CASSLVRTGRGYEQYF
TRBD2	many	TRBV5-1	TRBJ2-1	TGCGCCAGCAGCTTTAGCGGGAGCTCCTACAATGAGCAGTTCTTC	CASSFSGSSYNEQFF
-	many	TRBV4-1	TRBJ1-6	TGCGCCAGCAGCCAAGATTACGGACCCCTCCACTTT	CASSQDYGPLHF
TRBD2	-	TRBV5-4	TRBJ2-5	TGTGCCAGCAGCTTGCCTGGACTGGCGGGAGGGCCGGGGGAGACCCAGTACTTC	CASSLPGLAGGPGETQYF
TRBD1	once	TRBV2	TRBJ1-5	TGTGCCAGCATGACAGGGGAAGGTCAGCCCCAGCATTTT	CASMTGEGQPQHF
TRBD1	many	TRBV2	TRBJ2-3	TGTGCCAGCAGCGAATACAGGACAGGGGTGGCAGATACGCAGTATTTT	CASSEYRTGVADTQYF
-	-	TRBV7-2	TRBJ1-6	TGTGCCAGCAGCCCTTCGGGCGCGGGTTCACCCCTCCACTTT	CASSPSGAGSPLHF
-	-	TRBV20-1	TRBJ2-7	TGCAGTGCTAGCGAGGACTACCCCTACGCGCGGTACTTC	CSASEDYPYARYF
-	many	TRBV6-5	TRBJ2-7	TGTGCCAGCAGCTGGGGCGGAACCTACGAGCAGTACTTC	CASSWGGTYEQYF
TRBD2	many	TRBV4-1	TRBJ2-1	TGCGCCAGCAGCCAAGCACATAGGGCTAGCGGGTACAATGAGCAGTTCTTC	CASSQAHRASGYNEQFF
TRBD2	-	TRBV6-1	TRBJ2-1	TGTGCCAGCAGTGCGTTTAGCGGGTCCAGCAATGAGCAGTTCTTC	CASSAFSGSSNEQFF
-	-	TRBV24-1	TRBJ2-5	TGTGCCACCAGTGATCTACACATCGGGGGCCGTGACCAAGAGACCCAGTACTTC	CATSDLHIGGRDQETQYF
TRBD2	few	TRBV27	TRBJ2-1	TGTGCCAGCAGTTTAATTAGCGGGAACAGCAATGAGCAGTTCTTC	CASSLISGNSNEQFF
TRBD2	-	TRBV9	TRBJ2-7	TGTGCCAGCAGCCAAGAGAGAAGCGGGGGGAACGAGCAGTACTTC	CASSQERSGGNEQYF
-	many	TRBV6-5	TRBJ1-2	TGTGCCAGCAGTTACGAAGGAAACTATGGCTACACCTTC	CASSYEGNYGYTF
-	many	TRBV7-6	TRBJ2-7	TGTGCCAGCAAAGCTGGGGGCAGATACGAGCAGTACTTC	CASKAGGRYEQYF
-	many	TRBV28	TRBJ2-7	TGTGCCAGCTCACCGCGGTACGAGCAGTACTTC	CASSPRYEQYF
-	-	TRBV7-9	TRBJ1-1	TGTGCCAGCAGCTCGAGGTGGGGGAACACTGAAGCTTTCTTT	CASSSRWGNTEAFF
TRBD1	-	TRBV2	TRBJ1-4	TGTGCCAGCAAGGGGGCTGGTGAAAAACTGTTTTTT	CASKGAGEKLFF
-	-	TRBV4-3	TRBJ1-4	TGCGCCAGCAGCCAAGTCGTAGCGGGAGGCCATGCAACTAATGAAAAACTGTTTTTT	CASSQVVAGGHATNEKLFF
TRBD1	many	TRBV6-5	TRBJ2-5	TGTGCCAGCACCCTGGGACAGGGCGGAGAGACCCAGTACTTC	CASTLGQGGETQYF
-	few	TRBV3-1	TRBJ1-3	TGTGCCAGCAGCCAAGATCCCATTCCTGGAAACACCATATATTTT	CASSQDPIPGNTIYF
TRBD2	-	TRBV15	TRBJ2-5	TGTGCCACCAGCAGGGACTCCGGCGGGAGGGATGAAGAGACCCAGTACTTC	CATSRDSGGRDEETQYF
-	once	TRBV5-1	TRBJ2-1	TGCGTCAGCAGCTCGGACGTTTGGGGCTACAGTGAGCAGTTCTTC	CVSSSDVWGYSEQFF
-	many	TRBV4-2	TRBJ2-1	TGTGCCAGCAGCCAAGATCAAGCTGGGGATGAGCAGTTCTTC	CASSQDQAGDEQFF
TRBD1	many	TRBV7-2	TRBJ1-4	TGTGCCAGCAGTTTACCCCCCGGACAGGGGAAAGAGGGCGAAAAACTGTTTTTT	CASSLPPGQGKEGEKLFF
TRBD1	-	TRBV7-2	TRBJ1-4	TGTGCCAGCAGCTCCGACAGGGAGGGGAAAAAACTGTTTTTT	CASSSDREGKKLFF
TRBD1	-	TRBV2	TRBJ1-3	TGTGCCAGCAGATTAGGGACAGCCTCTGGAAACACCATATATTTT	CASRLGTASGNTIYF